The rows below give T cell receptor beta chains drawn from one sample of a study of radiation and T cells in renal cell carcinoma. TCRdb keeps only in-frame clones here, not all; method: immunoSEQ multiplex PCR. The data hold about 77,000 clones, with less than 85% observed a single time. Sequenced here: blood, sampled from a patient whose treatment included radiotherapy and nephrectomy. These receptors were obtained from a woman aged 60-75 years with renal cell carcinoma. Both conserved end residues are part of each CDR3. The order of the fields is D gene, J gene, clone size, V gene, CDR3 DNA, CDR3 protein. The D gene is left open where the match is weak. The listing skips clone size in some rows; elsewhere it reads once, few, many or a size class.

D: .
J: TRBJ1-5
size: .
V: TRBV27
DNA: TGTGCCAGCAGTTTTGACGCGGGACAGCCCCAGCATTTT
CDR3: CASSFDAGQPQHF

D: .
J: TRBJ2-4
size: .
V: TRBV9
DNA: TGTGCCAGCAGCTCAGCCCCCGACCCGGTCGGCGACATTCAGTACTTC
CDR3: CASSSAPDPVGDIQYF

D: .
J: TRBJ2-4
size: .
V: TRBV21-1
DNA: TGTGCCAGCAGCAAACAGGTGGGGAACATTCAGTACTTC
CDR3: CASSKQVGNIQYF

D: .
J: TRBJ2-7
size: .
V: TRBV9
DNA: TGTGCCAGCAGCGTAGCCGTGACCGGGGGGTACTTC
CDR3: CASSVAVTGGYF

D: .
J: TRBJ1-2
size: .
V: TRBV29-1
DNA: TGCAGCGTTGAAGATGGGAGGGCCAACTATGGCTACACCTTC
CDR3: CSVEDGRANYGYTF

D: .
J: TRBJ2-7
size: .
V: TRBV5-1
DNA: TGCGCCAGCGCTTTCTCTGGGCGGGGAAGACACGAGCAGTACTTC
CDR3: CASAFSGRGRHEQYF

D: .
J: TRBJ2-3
size: .
V: TRBV7-3
DNA: TGTGCCAGCAGCTTAAGGGCAGAAGCCTATACGCAGTATTTT
CDR3: CASSLRAEAYTQYF

D: .
J: TRBJ2-5
size: .
V: TRBV7-3
DNA: TGTGCCAGCAGCTTAGGACCTGATGAAACCCAGTACTTC
CDR3: CASSLGPDETQYF

D: TRBD1
J: TRBJ2-7
size: few
V: TRBV19
DNA: TGTGCCAGTAGTTTCCCGGGACAGGGGACCTACGAGCAGTACTTC
CDR3: CASSFPGQGTYEQYF

D: TRBD1
J: TRBJ2-7
size: .
V: TRBV23-1
DNA: TGCGCCAGCCCCGCCGTGGGACAGGGTAACACCGTCGGGGGCGAGCAGTACTTC
CDR3: CASPAVGQGNTVGGEQYF

D: .
J: TRBJ1-1
size: few
V: TRBV10-3
DNA: TGTGCCATCAGTGACCGGGTCCCGAACACTGAAGCTTTCTTT
CDR3: CAISDRVPNTEAFF

D: .
J: TRBJ2-5
size: .
V: TRBV18
DNA: TGTGCCAGCTCACCAAAGGCCTTACAGCACCAAGAGACCCAGTACTTC
CDR3: CASSPKALQHQETQYF

D: .
J: TRBJ2-4
size: .
V: TRBV5-1
DNA: TGCGCCAGCAGCCCGTCCGGGGGCTGGAACATTCAGTACTTC
CDR3: CASSPSGGWNIQYF

D: .
J: TRBJ2-3
size: .
V: TRBV4-1
DNA: TGCGCCAGCAGCCAAAAGGGGTGGGGGGATGGAGATACGCAGTATTTT
CDR3: CASSQKGWGDGDTQYF

D: .
J: TRBJ1-4
size: .
V: TRBV2
DNA: TGTGCCAGCAGTGAAGAAGGCCAGGGTACAACTAATGAAAAACTGTTTTTT
CDR3: CASSEEGQGTTNEKLFF

D: TRBD2
J: TRBJ2-2
size: .
V: TRBV19
DNA: TGTGCCAGTAGTCGGACTAGCGGGAGGGCCGGGGTCGGGGAGCTGTTTTTT
CDR3: CASSRTSGRAGVGELFF

D: TRBD2
J: TRBJ2-6
size: .
V: TRBV5-4
DNA: TGTGCCAGCAGCGTGGGACTAGCGTCTGGGGCCAACGTCCTGACTTTC
CDR3: CASSVGLASGANVLTF

D: .
J: TRBJ2-2
size: .
V: TRBV27
DNA: TGTGCCAGCAGCCATAAACCCTTTGAGGAGCTGTTTTTT
CDR3: CASSHKPFEELFF

D: TRBD1
J: TRBJ2-3
size: .
V: TRBV19
DNA: TGTGCCAGTAGTAGAAGGACAGGGAGTGTAGCAGATACGCAGTATTTT
CDR3: CASSRRTGSVADTQYF

D: .
J: TRBJ1-4
size: .
V: TRBV7-2
DNA: TGTGCCAGCACCGGGGGGGAAAAACTGTTTTTT
CDR3: CASTGGEKLFF

D: TRBD1
J: TRBJ1-5
size: .
V: TRBV2
DNA: TGTGCCAGCAGTGAATTGGTAGGACAGGGGGAACAGCCCCAGCATTTT
CDR3: CASSELVGQGEQPQHF

D: .
J: TRBJ1-4
size: once
V: TRBV25-1
DNA: TGTGCCAGCAGTGAGGCCCAGGGATATCCTGGGAATGAAAAACTGTTTTTT
CDR3: CASSEAQGYPGNEKLFF

D: TRBD1
J: TRBJ2-7
size: once
V: TRBV11-3
DNA: TGTGCCAGCAGCTTAATATCTGCAGGGGGCATCAACGAGCAGTACTTC
CDR3: CASSLISAGGINEQYF

D: TRBD1
J: TRBJ1-2
size: .
V: TRBV6-5
DNA: TGTGCCAGCAGTCGACGACAGGGGGGCAACTATGGCTACACCTTC
CDR3: CASSRRQGGNYGYTF

D: .
J: TRBJ1-1
size: .
V: TRBV7-3
DNA: TGTGCCAGCAGCAGACCTGGACACCCTGAAGCTTTCTTT
CDR3: CASSRPGHPEAFF

D: .
J: TRBJ1-1
size: .
V: TRBV7-2
DNA: TGTGCCAGCAGCCCGTTAGGGATGAACACTGAAGCTTTCTTT
CDR3: CASSPLGMNTEAFF

D: .
J: TRBJ2-1
size: .
V: TRBV6-1
DNA: TGTGCCAGCAGTGAACTAGACGCCTCCTACAATGAGCAGTTCTTC
CDR3: CASSELDASYNEQFF

D: .
J: TRBJ1-5
size: .
V: TRBV6-1
DNA: TGTGCCAGCAGTCGACAGGTTAATCAGCCCCAGCATTTT
CDR3: CASSRQVNQPQHF

D: .
J: TRBJ1-5
size: medium-sized
V: TRBV19
DNA: TGTGCCAGTAGTATGGTCTCCAATCAGCCCCAGCATTTT
CDR3: CASSMVSNQPQHF